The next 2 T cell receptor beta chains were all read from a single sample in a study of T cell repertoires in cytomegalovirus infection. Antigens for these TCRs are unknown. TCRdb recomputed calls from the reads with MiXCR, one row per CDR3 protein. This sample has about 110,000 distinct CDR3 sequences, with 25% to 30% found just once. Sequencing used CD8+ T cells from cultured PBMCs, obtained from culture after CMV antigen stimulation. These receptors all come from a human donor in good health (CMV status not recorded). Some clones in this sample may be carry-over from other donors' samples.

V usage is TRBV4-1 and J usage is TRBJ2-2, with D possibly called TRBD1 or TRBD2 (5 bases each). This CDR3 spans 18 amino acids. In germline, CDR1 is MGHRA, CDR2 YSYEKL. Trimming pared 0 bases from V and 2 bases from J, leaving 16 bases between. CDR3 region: CASSQELGTVENTGELFF. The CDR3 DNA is TGCGCCAGCAGCCAAGAACTGGGGACGGTCGAAAACACCGGGGAGCTGTTTTTT.

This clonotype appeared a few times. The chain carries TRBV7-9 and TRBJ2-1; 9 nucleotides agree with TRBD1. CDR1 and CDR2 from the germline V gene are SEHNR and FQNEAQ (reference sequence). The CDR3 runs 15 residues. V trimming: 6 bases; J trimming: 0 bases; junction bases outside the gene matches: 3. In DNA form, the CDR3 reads TGTGCCAGCAGAGAGACAGGGGGCTCCTACAATGAGCAGTTCTTC. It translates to CASRETGGSYNEQFF.